The following is a T cell receptor beta chain sequence with its context. Antigen unknown. These data are taken from a study of blood T cells in healthy people across ages. Study-level results: A conclusive naive versus antigen-experienced comparison was prevented by the unsorted PBMCs.

Together with a sample-barcoded 5' primer, a J-beta primer mix was included in a second PCR lasting roughly 6 to 12 cycles. MiXCR was run by TCRdb on the 5' RACE reads, yielding one entry per CDR3 protein. Altogether 1.2 million to 1.5 million distinct CDR3 sequences are present, approximately 42% being singletons, with the ten largest covering 7.9%. Trimming took 8 bases from V and 0 from J, leaving 15 bases between them. The CDR3 totals 15 residues. The rearrangement joins TRBV12-3 or TRBV12-4 to TRBJ2-3; TRBD2 is a possible D gene (5 bases). The specimen was blood. This TCR was recovered from a woman in her late teens or twenties in good health. In DNA form, the CDR3 reads TGTGCCAGCCGAATGGGAGCCCCTAGCACAGATACGCAGTATTTT. This codes for CASRMGAPSTDTQYF.